This T cell receptor beta chain was identified during a study of monozygotic twins with inflammatory bowel disease. Each CDR3 protein gets one entry in TCRdb, which reprocessed the 5' RACE reads and gives no DNA. The listing records 400,000 or so distinct CDR3 sequences. In germline, CDR1 is SGHTA, CDR2 FQGNSA. This CDR3 contains 14 residues. This chain connects TRBV7-2 to TRBJ1-2; the D gene TCRdb calls, TRBD1, cannot be checked with no DNA. Sample: blood. This TCR came from a human donor with ulcerative colitis or Crohn's disease, or a healthy co-twin of an affected twin (not recorded which). Here the CDR3 reads CASSSDHRGNGYTF.